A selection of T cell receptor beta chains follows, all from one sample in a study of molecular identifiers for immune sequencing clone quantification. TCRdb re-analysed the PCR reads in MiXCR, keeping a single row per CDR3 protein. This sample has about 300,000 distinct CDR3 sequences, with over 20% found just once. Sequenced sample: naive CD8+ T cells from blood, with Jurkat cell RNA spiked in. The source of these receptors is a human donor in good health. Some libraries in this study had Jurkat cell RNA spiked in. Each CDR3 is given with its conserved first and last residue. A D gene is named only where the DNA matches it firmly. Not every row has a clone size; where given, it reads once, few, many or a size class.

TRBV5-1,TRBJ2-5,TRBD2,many,TGCGCCAGCAGCGGGGACCTAGTGGGAGGGTTGGAGACCCAGTACTTC,CASSGDLVGGLETQYF
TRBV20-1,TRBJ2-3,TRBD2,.,TGCAGTGCAAATGGACTAGCGGGGTCCACAGATACGCAGTATTTT,CSANGLAGSTDTQYF
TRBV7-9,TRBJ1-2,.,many,TGTGCCAGCAGCCCCGTTATGGGGAGTAGCTATGGCTACACCTTC,CASSPVMGSSYGYTF
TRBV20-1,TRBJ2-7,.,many,TGCAGTGCTAGAGATCTCAGGGGCAGGGCGGGTGAGCAGTACTTC,CSARDLRGRAGEQYF
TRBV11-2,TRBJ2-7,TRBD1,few,TGTGCCAGCAGCTCCTCGGACAGGGGTGAAAACGAGCAGTACTTC,CASSSSDRGENEQYF
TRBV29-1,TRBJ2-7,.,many,TGCAGCGTTCTCACCTACGAGCAGTACTTC,CSVLTYEQYF
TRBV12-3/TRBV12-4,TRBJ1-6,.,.,TGTGCCAGCAGTCCAGGGGCTTTTAATTCACCCCTCCACTTT,CASSPGAFNSPLHF
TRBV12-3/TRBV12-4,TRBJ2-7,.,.,TGTGCCAGCAGCAGGGACATTCCCTACGAGCAGTACTTC,CASSRDIPYEQYF
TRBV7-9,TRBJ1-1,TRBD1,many,TGTGCCAGCAGCACCGGGACAGGGGTCACTGAAGCTTTCTTT,CASSTGTGVTEAFF
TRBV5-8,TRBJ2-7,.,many,TGTGCCAGCAGCCCCGGGGAAGGAGCAATAGAGCAGTACTTC,CASSPGEGAIEQYF
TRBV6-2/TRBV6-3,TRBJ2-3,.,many,TGTGCCAGCAGTTACCCCCACACAGCCGGGGATCGGTATTTT,CASSYPHTAGDRYF
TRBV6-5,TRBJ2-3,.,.,TGTGCCAGCGCCTTGGAGGGGGTAGGGACAGATACGCAGTATTTT,CASALEGVGTDTQYF
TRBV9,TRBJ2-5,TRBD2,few,TGTGCCAGCAGCGTGGGGACTAGCGCTAGAGCTGACCAGTACTTC,CASSVGTSARADQYF
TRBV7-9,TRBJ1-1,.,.,TGTGCCGGCAGCTTATCGTTTCGGGAGGGCACTGAAGCTTTCTTT,CAGSLSFREGTEAFF
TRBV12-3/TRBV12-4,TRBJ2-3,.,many,TGTGCCAGCTCTCCATTTTTCCCCCCACATGATACGCAGTATTTT,CASSPFFPPHDTQYF
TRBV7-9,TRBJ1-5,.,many,TGTGCCAAGGCGGGGAACAGCGATAGCAATCAGCCCCAGCATTTT,CAKAGNSDSNQPQHF
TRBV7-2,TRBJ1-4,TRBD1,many,TGTGCCAGCAGCTCCGTCCCGGGACAGGAGCCTAATGAAAAACTGTTTTTT,CASSSVPGQEPNEKLFF
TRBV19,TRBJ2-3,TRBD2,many,TGTGCCAGTAGTATGACTAGCGGGAGTGCGGATACGCAGTATTTT,CASSMTSGSADTQYF
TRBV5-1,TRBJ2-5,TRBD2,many,TGCGCCAGCAGCTTCGGGGGGGCAGCGAAAGAAGAGACCCAGTACTTC,CASSFGGAAKEETQYF